Listed below are T cell receptor beta chains from one sample, sequenced in a study of T cells in Graves' hyperthyroidism and ophthalmopathy. TCRdb re-analysed the multiplex PCR reads in MiXCR, keeping a single row per CDR3 protein. Among roughly 740,000 distinct CDR3 sequences listed, 16% were seen once. Sequences were obtained from blood. The origin of the receptors is a man between 18 and 29 years old with Graves' hyperthyroidism. The CDR3 runs from the conserved cysteine through the conserved F or W. Fields, in order: J gene, clone size, V gene, D gene, CDR3 DNA, CDR3 protein. A D gene is named only where the DNA matches it firmly. Some rows mark clone size as missing; the rest say once, few, many or name a class of expanded clone.

TRBJ2-3,few,TRBV24-1,TRBD1,TGTGCCACCGTGGACAGGGAATCAGGCACAGATACGCAGTATTTT,CATVDRESGTDTQYF
TRBJ2-5,many,TRBV4-1,TRBD1,TGTGCCAGCAGCCGGACAGGGAGAGAGACCCAGTACTTC,CASSRTGRETQYF
TRBJ2-2,once,TRBV27,-,TGTGCCAGCAGGGCGGTTAGCTCCGCCGGGGAGCTGTTTTTT,CASRAVSSAGELFF
TRBJ2-6,many,TRBV30,-,TGTGCCTGGAGTGGTCCCGGGGCCAACGTCCTGACTTTC,CAWSGPGANVLTF
TRBJ1-4,-,TRBV7-2,-,TGTGCCAGCAGCTTAGGGACAGTCGCTAATGAAAAACTGTTTTTT,CASSLGTVANEKLFF
TRBJ2-7,few,TRBV7-8,TRBD1,TGTGCCAGCAGCACGGGACAGCAGTACGAGCAGTACTTC,CASSTGQQYEQYF
TRBJ2-7,many,TRBV27,TRBD2,TGTGCCAGCAGTTTAAAGCCCCCAACTAGCGGGGGCACCTACGAGCAGTACTTC,CASSLKPPTSGGTYEQYF
TRBJ1-1,few,TRBV6-5,TRBD1,TGTGCCAGCAGTAACAGGGGGATGGACACTGAAGCTTTCTTT,CASSNRGMDTEAFF
TRBJ2-5,-,TRBV5-8,-,TGTGCCAGCACTCTGACGGGGTATCAAGAGACCCAGTACTTC,CASTLTGYQETQYF
TRBJ2-1,many,TRBV20-1,TRBD2,TGCAGTGCTATCAACCCGGGGGGCAATGAGCAGTTCTTC,CSAINPGGNEQFF
TRBJ1-5,-,TRBV30,-,TGTGCCGCCGGGGGACGAAATCAGCCCCAGCATTTT,CAAGGRNQPQHF
TRBJ1-1,many,TRBV28,-,TGTGCCAGCAGTTTATGGGGAGAGAACACTGAAGCTTTCTTT,CASSLWGENTEAFF
TRBJ2-1,few,TRBV7-9,TRBD2,TGTGCCAGCAGCTTATACTTGGCTAGCGGGGCCAATGAGCAGTTCTTC,CASSLYLASGANEQFF
TRBJ2-7,many,TRBV28,TRBD2,TGTGCCAGCAGTTTATTAGCGGGGAACCTCGAGCAGTACTTC,CASSLLAGNLEQYF
TRBJ2-3,many,TRBV7-2,TRBD2,TGTGCCAGCAGCATAGGACTAGCGGCTAGCACAGATACGCAGTATTTT,CASSIGLAASTDTQYF
TRBJ1-1,-,TRBV30,-,TGTGCCTGGTCTGGACAGTGGAACACTGAAGCTTTCTTT,CAWSGQWNTEAFF
TRBJ2-3,few,TRBV10-3,-,TGTGCCATCAGTGAGTCTCAAGGCGGCACAGATACGCAGTATTTT,CAISESQGGTDTQYF
TRBJ2-5,many,TRBV27,-,TGTGCCAGCAGTCCTCCGACCCACCAAGAGACCCAGTACTTC,CASSPPTHQETQYF
TRBJ2-5,few,TRBV7-8,TRBD1,TGTGCCAGCAGCGTTACAGGGGTCGGCCAAGAGACCCAGTACTTC,CASSVTGVGQETQYF
TRBJ2-1,many,TRBV5-1,-,TGCGCCAGCAGCTTGCCTGTCCCTTACAATGAGCAGTTCTTC,CASSLPVPYNEQFF
TRBJ1-1,-,TRBV7-9,-,TGTGCCAGCAGCTTATATGGCCCGAACACTGAAGCTTTCTTT,CASSLYGPNTEAFF
TRBJ2-7,-,TRBV5-1,-,TGCGCCAGCAGCTCTTCCTCCTACAAGCAGTACTTC,CASSSSSYKQYF
TRBJ2-7,-,TRBV19,TRBD2,TGTGCCAGTAGTATTAGGGCTAGCGGTCCTTGGGAGCAGTACTTC,CASSIRASGPWEQYF
TRBJ2-2,-,TRBV5-1,TRBD2,TGCGCCAGCAGCCAACTAGCGGGAGCGAACACCGGGGAGCTGTTTTTT,CASSQLAGANTGELFF
TRBJ2-1,many,TRBV20-1,TRBD2,TGCAGTGCTAGAGAAGGGCGGCTAGCGGAGGGTGGCAATGAGCAGTTCTTC,CSAREGRLAEGGNEQFF
TRBJ1-5,few,TRBV19,-,TGTGCCAGTAGTATGCGCGGACTCAATCAGCCCCAGCATTTT,CASSMRGLNQPQHF
TRBJ1-5,-,TRBV12-3/TRBV12-4,-,TGTGCCAGCAGGGGCAGCCTCAATCGGCCCCAGCATTTT,CASRGSLNRPQHF
TRBJ2-4,-,TRBV2,-,TGTGCCAGCAGTGAAGCGTGGGGGCCACCCAGCGACTTC,CASSEAWGPPSDF
TRBJ2-7,few,TRBV29-1,TRBD1,TGCAGCGTCCCGGGACAGGGGACTGACTACGAGCAGTACTTC,CSVPGQGTDYEQYF
TRBJ1-2,-,TRBV20-1,TRBD1,TGCAGTGCCGCGACAGGGGGCGACTATGGCTACACCTTC,CSAATGGDYGYTF
TRBJ2-7,few,TRBV27,TRBD1,TGTGCCAGCAGTCTATTTTCCGGGACAGGGATATCCTACGAGCAGTACTTC,CASSLFSGTGISYEQYF
TRBJ1-1,many,TRBV6-1,-,TGTGCCAGCAGTTACCCTTTACTGGGTGAAGCTTTCTTT,CASSYPLLGEAFF
TRBJ1-1,many,TRBV6-1,-,TGTGCCAGCAGTGCCGGGACAACGCTTGAAGCTTTCTTT,CASSAGTTLEAFF
TRBJ1-5,-,TRBV6-2/TRBV6-3,-,TGTGCCAGCAGTCTTGGGGTACTTCAGCCCCAGCATTTT,CASSLGVLQPQHF
TRBJ2-3,-,TRBV7-8,TRBD2,TGTGCCAGCAGCCAGCGGGGTGCGTATACGCAGTATTTT,CASSQRGAYTQYF
TRBJ1-1,-,TRBV4-3,-,TGCGCCAGCAGCCAATCGAGGTGGGGCGACACTGAAGCTTTCTTT,CASSQSRWGDTEAFF